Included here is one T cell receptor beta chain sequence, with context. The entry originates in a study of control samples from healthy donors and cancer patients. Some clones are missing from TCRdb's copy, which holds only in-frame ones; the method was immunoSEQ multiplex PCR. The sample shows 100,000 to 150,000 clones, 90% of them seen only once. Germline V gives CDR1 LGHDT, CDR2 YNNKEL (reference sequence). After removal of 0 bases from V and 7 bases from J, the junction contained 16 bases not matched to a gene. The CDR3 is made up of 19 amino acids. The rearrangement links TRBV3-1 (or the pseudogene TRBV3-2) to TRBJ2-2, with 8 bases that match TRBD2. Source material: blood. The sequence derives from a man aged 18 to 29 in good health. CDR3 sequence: CASSQDPLTGGRGGGELFF. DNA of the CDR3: TGTGCCAGCAGCCAAGATCCGTTGACGGGAGGGCGAGGCGGCGGGGAGCTGTTTTTT.